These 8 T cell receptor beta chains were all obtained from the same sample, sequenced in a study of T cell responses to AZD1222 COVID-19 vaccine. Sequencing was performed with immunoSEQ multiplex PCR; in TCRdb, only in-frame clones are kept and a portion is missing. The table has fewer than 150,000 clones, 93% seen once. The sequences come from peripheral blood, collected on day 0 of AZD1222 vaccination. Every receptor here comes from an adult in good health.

The CDR3 sequence is CSVLTGTNEKLFF. Written as DNA, the CDR3 is TGCAGCGTTCTGACAGGGACTAATGAAAAACTGTTTTTT. The chain has TRBV29-1 and TRBJ1-4; 7 bases line up with TRBD1. The CDR3 runs 13 residues. The V segment lost 5 bases and the J segment 2 bases; nucleotides outside the gene matches: 2. Per the germline V gene, CDR1 is SQVTM and CDR2 is ANQGSEA.

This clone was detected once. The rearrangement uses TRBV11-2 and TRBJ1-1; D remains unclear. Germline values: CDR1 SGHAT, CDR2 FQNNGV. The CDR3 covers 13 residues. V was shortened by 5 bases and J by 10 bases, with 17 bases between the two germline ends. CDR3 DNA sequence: TGTGCCAGCAGCCTAGGTCGAGGAGTCGGAGCTTTCTTT. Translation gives CASSLGRGVGAFF.

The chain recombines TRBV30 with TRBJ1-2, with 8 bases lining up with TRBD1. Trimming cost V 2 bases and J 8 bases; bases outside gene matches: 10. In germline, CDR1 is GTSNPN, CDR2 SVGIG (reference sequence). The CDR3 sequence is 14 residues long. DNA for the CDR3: TGTGCCTGGAGTAGGGGCAGGGGGCTTCGGGGCTACACCTTC. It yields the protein CAWSRGRGLRGYTF.

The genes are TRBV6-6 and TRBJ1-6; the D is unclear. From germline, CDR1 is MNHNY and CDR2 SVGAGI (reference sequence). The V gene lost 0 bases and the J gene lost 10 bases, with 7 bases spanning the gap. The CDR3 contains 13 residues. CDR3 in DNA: TGTGCCAGCAGTTACTCGAGAAGCTCACCCCTCCACTTT. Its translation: CASSYSRSSPLHF.

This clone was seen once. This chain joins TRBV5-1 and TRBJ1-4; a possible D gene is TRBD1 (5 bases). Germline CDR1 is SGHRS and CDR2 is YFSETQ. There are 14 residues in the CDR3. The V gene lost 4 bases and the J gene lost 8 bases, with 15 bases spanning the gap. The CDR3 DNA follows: TGCGCCAGCAGCCCTGGCGGGGCGAGAGAAAAACTGTTTTTT. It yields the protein CASSPGGAREKLFF.

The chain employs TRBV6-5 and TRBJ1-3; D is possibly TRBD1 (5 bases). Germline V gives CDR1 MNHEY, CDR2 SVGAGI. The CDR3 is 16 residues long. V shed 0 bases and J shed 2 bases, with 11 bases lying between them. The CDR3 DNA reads TGTGCCAGCAGTTACTCGAGGGGCGGGCCTGGAAACACCATATATTTT. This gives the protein CASSYSRGGPGNTIYF.

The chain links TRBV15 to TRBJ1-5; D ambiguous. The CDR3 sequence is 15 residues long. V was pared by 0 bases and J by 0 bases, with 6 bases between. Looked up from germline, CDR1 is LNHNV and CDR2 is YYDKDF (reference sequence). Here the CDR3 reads CATSRDLGSNQPQHF. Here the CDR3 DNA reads TGTGCCACCAGCAGAGATCTTGGTAGCAATCAGCCCCAGCATTTT.

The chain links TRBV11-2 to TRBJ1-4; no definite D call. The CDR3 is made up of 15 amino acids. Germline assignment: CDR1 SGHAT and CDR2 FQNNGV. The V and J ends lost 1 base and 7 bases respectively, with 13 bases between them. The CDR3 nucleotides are TGTGCCAGCAGCTTAGTAGGCTATTCTGCTGAAAAACTGTTTTTT. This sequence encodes CASSLVGYSAEKLFF.